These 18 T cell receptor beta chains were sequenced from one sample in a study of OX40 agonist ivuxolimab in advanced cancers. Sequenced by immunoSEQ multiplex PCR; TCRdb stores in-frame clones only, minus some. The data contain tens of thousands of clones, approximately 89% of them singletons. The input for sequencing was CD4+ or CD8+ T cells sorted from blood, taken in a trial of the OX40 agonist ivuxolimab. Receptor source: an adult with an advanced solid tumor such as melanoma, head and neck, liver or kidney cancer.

DNA of the CDR3: TGCGCCAGCAGTTCCACTAGCGGGGCCTACAATGAGCAGTTCTTC. Translating it yields CASSSTSGAYNEQFF. J is TRBJ2-1 and V is TRBV5-1, with 10 bases fitting TRBD2. The CDR3 covers 15 residues. Germline-derived CDR1 and CDR2 are SGHRS and YFSETQ. V shed 5 bases and J 2 bases; nucleotides not matched to a gene: 4.

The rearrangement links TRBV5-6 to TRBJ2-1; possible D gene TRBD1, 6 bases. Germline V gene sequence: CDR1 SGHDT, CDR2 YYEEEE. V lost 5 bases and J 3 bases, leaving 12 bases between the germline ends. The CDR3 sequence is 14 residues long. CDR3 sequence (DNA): TGTGCCAGCAGACCTAAGGACAGCTACAATGAGCAGTTCTTC. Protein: CASRPKDSYNEQFF.

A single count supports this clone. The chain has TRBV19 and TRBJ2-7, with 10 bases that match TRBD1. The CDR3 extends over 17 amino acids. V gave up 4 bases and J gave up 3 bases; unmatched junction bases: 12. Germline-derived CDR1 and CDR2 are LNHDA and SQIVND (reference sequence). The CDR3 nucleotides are TGTGCCAGTAGTACCACCGGGGGGACAGGGGAGGTCTACGAGCAGTACTTC. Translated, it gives CASSTTGGTGEVYEQYF.

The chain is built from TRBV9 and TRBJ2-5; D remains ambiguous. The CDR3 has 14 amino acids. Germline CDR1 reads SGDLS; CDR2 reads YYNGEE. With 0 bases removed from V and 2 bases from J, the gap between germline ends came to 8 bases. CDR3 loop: CASSVDPGQETQYF. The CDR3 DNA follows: TGTGCCAGCAGCGTAGATCCCGGACAAGAGACCCAGTACTTC.

In nucleotides, the CDR3 is TGCGCCAGCAGCTTGAGTGAAGAGGGGTTACGATACAATGAGCAGTTCTTC. Translated, it gives CASSLSEEGLRYNEQFF. This chain links TRBV5-1 with TRBJ2-1; the D gene could be TRBD1 or TRBD2 (5 bases each). Germline V gives CDR1 SGHRS, CDR2 YFSETQ. V was shortened by 1 base and J by 4 bases, with 18 bases between the two germline ends. This CDR3 contains 17 residues.

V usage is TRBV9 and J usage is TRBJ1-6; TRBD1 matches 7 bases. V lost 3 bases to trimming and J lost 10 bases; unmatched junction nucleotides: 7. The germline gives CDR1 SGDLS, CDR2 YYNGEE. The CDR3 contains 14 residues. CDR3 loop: CASSGRDSYSPLHF. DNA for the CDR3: TGTGCCAGCAGCGGACGGGACAGTTACTCACCCCTCCACTTT.

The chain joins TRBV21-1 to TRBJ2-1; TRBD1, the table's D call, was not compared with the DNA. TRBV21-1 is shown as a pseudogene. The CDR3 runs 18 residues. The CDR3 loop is CASSKARQGGAQGQSKFF. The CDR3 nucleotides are TGTGCCAGCAGCAAAGCTCGGCAGGGGGGAGCCCAAGGCCAGAGCAAGTTCTTC.

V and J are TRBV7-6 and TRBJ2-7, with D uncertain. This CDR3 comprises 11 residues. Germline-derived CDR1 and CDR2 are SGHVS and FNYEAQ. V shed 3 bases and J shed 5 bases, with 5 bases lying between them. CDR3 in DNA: TGTGCCAGCAGCTTTTCCCACGAGCAGTACTTC. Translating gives CASSFSHEQYF.

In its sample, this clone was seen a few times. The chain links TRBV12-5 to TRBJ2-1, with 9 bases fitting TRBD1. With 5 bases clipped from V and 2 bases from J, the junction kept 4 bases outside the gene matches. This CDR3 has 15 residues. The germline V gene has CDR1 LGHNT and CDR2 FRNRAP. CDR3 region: CASGQTGGAYNEQFF. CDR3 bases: TGTGCTAGTGGTCAAACAGGGGGCGCCTACAATGAGCAGTTCTTC.

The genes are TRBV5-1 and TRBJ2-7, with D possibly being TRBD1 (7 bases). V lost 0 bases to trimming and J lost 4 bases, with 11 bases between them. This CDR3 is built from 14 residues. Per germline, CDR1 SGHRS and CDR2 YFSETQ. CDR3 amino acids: CASSLEGAGYEQYF. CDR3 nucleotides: TGCGCCAGCAGCTTGGAGGGGGCGGGGTACGAGCAGTACTTC.

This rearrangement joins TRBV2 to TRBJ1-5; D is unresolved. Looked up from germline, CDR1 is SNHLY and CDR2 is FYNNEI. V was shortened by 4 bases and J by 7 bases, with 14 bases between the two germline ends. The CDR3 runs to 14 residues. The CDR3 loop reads CASSGPQRGQPQHF. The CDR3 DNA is TGTGCCAGCAGTGGGCCCCAGCGTGGGCAGCCCCAGCATTTT.

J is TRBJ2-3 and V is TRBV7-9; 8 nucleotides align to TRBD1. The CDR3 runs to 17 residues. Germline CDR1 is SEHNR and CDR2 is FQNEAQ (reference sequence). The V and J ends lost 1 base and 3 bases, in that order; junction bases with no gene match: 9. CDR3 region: CASSLGLRTGKTDTQYF. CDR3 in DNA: TGTGCCAGCAGCTTAGGGCTAAGGACAGGGAAGACAGATACGCAGTATTTT.

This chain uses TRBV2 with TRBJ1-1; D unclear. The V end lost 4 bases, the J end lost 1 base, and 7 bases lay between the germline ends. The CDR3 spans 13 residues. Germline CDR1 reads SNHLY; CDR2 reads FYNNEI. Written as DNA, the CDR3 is TGTGCCAGCAGTGTGGATTCGAACACTGAAGCTTTCTTT. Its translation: CASSVDSNTEAFF.

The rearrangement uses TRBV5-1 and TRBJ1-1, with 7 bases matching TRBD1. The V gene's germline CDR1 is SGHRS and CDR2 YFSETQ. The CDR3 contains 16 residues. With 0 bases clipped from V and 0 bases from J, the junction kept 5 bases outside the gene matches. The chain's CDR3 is CASSLVTGVMNTEAFF. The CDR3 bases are TGCGCCAGCAGCTTGGTCACAGGGGTCATGAACACTGAAGCTTTCTTT.

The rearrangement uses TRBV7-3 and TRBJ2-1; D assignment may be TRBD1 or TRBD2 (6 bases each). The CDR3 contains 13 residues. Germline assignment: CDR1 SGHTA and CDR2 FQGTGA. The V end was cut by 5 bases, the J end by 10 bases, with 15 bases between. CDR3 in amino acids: CASSASGAGEQFF. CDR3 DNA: TGTGCCAGCAGCGCATCGGGGGCAGGAGAGCAGTTCTTC.

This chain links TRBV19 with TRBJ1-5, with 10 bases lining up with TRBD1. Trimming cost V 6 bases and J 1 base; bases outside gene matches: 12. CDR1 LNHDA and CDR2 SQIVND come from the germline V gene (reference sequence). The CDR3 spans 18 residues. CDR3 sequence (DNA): TGTGCCAGTAGACCCGGGACAGGGGACCCTAAGAGCAATCAGCCCCAGCATTTT. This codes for CASRPGTGDPKSNQPQHF. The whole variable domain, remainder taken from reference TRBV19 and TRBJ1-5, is DGGITQSPKYLFRKEGQNVTLSCEQNLNHDAMYWYRQDPGQGLRLIYYSQIVNDFQKGDIAEGYSVSREKKESFPLTVTSAQKNPTAFYLCASRPGTGDPKSNQPQHFGDGTRLSIL.

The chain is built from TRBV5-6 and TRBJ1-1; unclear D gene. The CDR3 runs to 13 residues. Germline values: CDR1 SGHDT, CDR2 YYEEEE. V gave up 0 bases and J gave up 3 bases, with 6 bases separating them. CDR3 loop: CASSLDLDTEAFF. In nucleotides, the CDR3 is TGTGCCAGCAGCTTGGATCTGGACACTGAAGCTTTCTTT.

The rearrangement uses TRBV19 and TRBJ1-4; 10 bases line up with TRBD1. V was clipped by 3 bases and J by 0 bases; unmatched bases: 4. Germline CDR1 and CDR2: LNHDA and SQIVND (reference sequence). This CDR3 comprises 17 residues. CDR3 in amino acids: CASSMGQGYATNEKLFF. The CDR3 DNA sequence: TGTGCCAGTAGTATGGGACAGGGGTACGCAACTAATGAAAAACTGTTTTTT.